This entry lists 22 T cell receptor beta chains sequenced from one sample in a study of CD8+ T cells in alopecia areata. Reverse transcription of extracted RNA yielded cDNA, which provided the sequencing template. Repertoires were generated with immunoSEQ multiplex PCR, while TCRdb's copy carries only in-frame clones and drops some. The data contain about 150,000 clones, around 50% of them singletons. The specimen comprised CD8+ T cells sorted from blood, sampled at week 0. Source of these receptors: a human donor with alopecia areata.

This clone has just a few counts. The V gene is TRBV29-1, the J gene TRBJ1-2; D gene ambiguous. This CDR3 is built from 14 residues. The V gene lost 3 bases and the J gene lost 2 bases, with 13 bases spanning the gap. CDR1 is SQVTM and CDR2 is ANQGSEA in the germline V gene. This CDR3 is CSVEVGEGNYGYTF. The DNA of the CDR3 is TGCAGCGTTGAGGTTGGGGAGGGAAACTATGGCTACACCTTC.

The table lists this clone with a few counts. The CDR3 is CASSLGGGETDTQYF. The CDR3, as DNA: TGTGCCAGCAGCTTAGGCGGGGGAGAGACAGATACGCAGTATTTT. V and J are TRBV13 and TRBJ2-3; D possibly corresponds to TRBD2 (6 bases). The CDR3 contains 15 residues. CDR1 is PRHDT and CDR2 is FYEKMQ in the germline V gene (reference sequence). Trimming left V 0 bases short and J 3 bases short, with 10 bases between.

Turning to this clone: One end of the junction does not line up with germline, which may come from a read error. The J gene is TRBJ2-1, the V gene TRBV7-9; D possibly corresponds to TRBD1 (6 bases). CDR3 length: 17 residues. Per the germline V gene, CDR1 is SEHNR and CDR2 is FQNEAQ (reference sequence). In DNA form, the CDR3 reads TGTGCCAGCAGCTTACCGCCGCAGGGGACCTCCAACAATGAGCAGTTCTTC. Translation: CASSLPPQGTSNNEQFF.

This chain connects TRBV4-3 to TRBJ2-3; D is perhaps TRBD1 or TRBD2 (5 bases each). Germline V gene data show CDR1 as LGHNA and CDR2 as YSLEER. The length of the CDR3 is 15 residues. V was trimmed by 0 bases and J by 2 bases, leaving 9 bases between them. The CDR3 sequence is CASSQDRDATDTQYF. The DNA of the CDR3 is TGCGCCAGCAGCCAAGACCGGGACGCCACAGATACGCAGTATTTT.

The chain recombines TRBV30 with TRBJ2-7, with D possibly being TRBD2 (6 bases). V was cut by 3 bases and J by 2 bases, with 14 bases left in between. The germline V gene has CDR1 GTSNPN and CDR2 SVGIG (reference sequence). The CDR3 is 14 amino acids. The CDR3 is CAWSQTGTPYEQYF. Here the CDR3 DNA reads TGTGCCTGGAGCCAGACCGGGACTCCCTACGAGCAGTACTTC.

The J gene is TRBJ2-5, the V gene TRBV10-3; the D gene could be TRBD1 or TRBD2 (6 bases each). The germline V gene encodes CDR1 ENHRY and CDR2 SYGVKD. The CDR3 spans 16 residues. The V gene lost 3 bases and the J gene lost 2 bases, with 16 bases spanning the gap. The CDR3: CAISDDRGRQQETQYF. As DNA, the CDR3 is TGTGCCATCAGTGACGATCGGGGGCGGCAGCAAGAGACCCAGTACTTC.

The chain recombines TRBV6-1 with TRBJ2-1; 9 bases line up with TRBD2. CDR3 length: 15 residues. Germline V gene sequence: CDR1 MNHNS, CDR2 SASEGT. V lost 3 bases and J lost 8; bases outside the gene matches: 8. CDR3 sequence: CASSDRSSGEDEQFF. CDR3 coding DNA: TGTGCCAGCAGTGATAGGTCTAGCGGGGAGGATGAGCAGTTCTTC.

This chain links TRBV27 with TRBJ2-7; 7 bases fit TRBD1. V lost 7 bases and J lost 0; bases outside the gene matches: 0. CDR1 and CDR2 from the germline V gene are MNHEY and SMNVEV (reference sequence). There are 12 residues in the CDR3. The CDR3 loop reads CASKGASYEQYF. DNA for the CDR3: TGTGCCAGCAAGGGGGCCTCCTACGAGCAGTACTTC.

This clone showed up just a few times. V gene TRBV13 combines with J gene TRBJ2-1, with D tentatively TRBD2 (5 bases). Deletions cut 5 bases from V and 7 bases from J, with 12 bases between. The germline V gene has CDR1 PRHDT and CDR2 FYEKMQ (reference sequence). The CDR3 spans 13 residues. The CDR3 region is CASSPSGMNEQFF. The DNA for the CDR3 is TGTGCCAGCAGCCCATCGGGGATGAATGAGCAGTTCTTC.

This clone has just a few counts. The chain links TRBV9 to TRBJ2-7; D remains ambiguous. The CDR3 has 16 amino acids. V dropped 0 bases and J dropped 3 bases, with 16 bases sitting between them. From germline, CDR1 is SGDLS and CDR2 YYNGEE. Here the CDR3 DNA reads TGTGCCAGCAGCGTAGGCGGCAGCCCCCTCGACTACGAGCAGTACTTC. This gives the protein CASSVGGSPLDYEQYF.

On this clone itself: At the DNA level, this CDR3 is encoded by other sequences in the same sample as well. The V call is TRBV11-2, the J call TRBJ2-7, with D unclear. The germline V gene has CDR1 SGHAT and CDR2 FQNNGV. The V and J ends lost 4 bases and 3 bases respectively, with 4 bases between them. The length of the CDR3 is 11 residues. The CDR3 is CASSSGYEQYF. The CDR3 nucleotides are TGTGCCAGCAGCTCGGGCTACGAGCAGTACTTC.

J is TRBJ2-7 and V is TRBV11-2; no clear D. The germline V gene encodes CDR1 SGHAT and CDR2 FQNNGV. Trimming pared 0 bases from V and 5 bases from J, leaving 5 bases between. This CDR3 is built from 12 residues. CDR3 residues: CASSLDSNEQYF. The CDR3 DNA is TGTGCCAGCAGCTTAGATTCGAACGAGCAGTACTTC.

The table lists this clone with a few counts. The J gene is TRBJ2-1, the V gene TRBV7-7; TRBD2 might be the D (6 bases). Germline CDR1 and CDR2: SSHAT and FNYEAQ (reference sequence). V gave up 5 bases and J gave up 8 bases, with 19 bases separating them. The CDR3 covers 15 residues. CDR3 DNA: TGTGCCAGCAGCGAGAATTTCGGGGAGGAGTATGAGCAGTTCTTC. Translating it yields CASSENFGEEYEQFF.

The chain links TRBV6-5 to TRBJ2-5; perhaps TRBD2 as D (6 bases). The CDR3 is 14 residues long. Germline V gene lookup returns CDR1 MNHEY and CDR2 SVGAGI. V was shortened by 0 bases and J by 5 bases, with 10 bases between the two germline ends. For the CDR3, the DNA is TGTGCCAGCAGTTACTCCGGGGGTGTTGAGACCCAGTACTTC. This sequence encodes CASSYSGGVETQYF.

This rearrangement joins TRBV15 to TRBJ1-2; possible D gene TRBD1, 6 bases. Germline lookup yields CDR1 LNHNV and CDR2 YYDKDF (reference sequence). The CDR3 totals 15 residues. V lost 0 bases and J lost 4, with 12 bases in between. The CDR3 loop is CATSRDRAGAYGYTF. The CDR3 nucleotides read TGTGCCACCAGCAGAGATAGGGCAGGGGCCTATGGCTACACCTTC.

The chain links TRBV27 to TRBJ2-7, with D perhaps matching TRBD1 or TRBD2 (5 bases each). Trimming removed 3 bases from V and 1 base from J, with 13 bases in between. This CDR3 is 15 amino acids long. CDR1 is MNHEY, CDR2 SMNVEV, per germline (reference sequence). The DNA for the CDR3 is TGTGCCAGCAGTTTCGATTTTGGGGGTTCCTACGAGCAGTACTTC. Protein product: CASSFDFGGSYEQYF.

There are a few counts of this clone. CDR3 loop: CSVDVGYEQYF. The CDR3 coding sequence is TGCAGCGTCGACGTGGGTTACGAGCAGTACTTC. V usage is TRBV29-1 and J usage is TRBJ2-7, with unresolved D. The V gene lost 6 bases and the J gene lost 4 bases, with 10 bases spanning the gap. CDR3 length equals 11 residues. The germline V gene has CDR1 SQVTM and CDR2 ANQGSEA.

This clone was counted once. The chain couples TRBV27 to TRBJ2-3; 10 positions agree with TRBD2. CDR1 is MNHEY, CDR2 SMNVEV, per germline (reference sequence). V was pared by 7 bases and J by 5 bases, with 9 bases of the junction left unmatched. The CDR3 contains 15 residues. Here the CDR3 DNA reads TGTGCCAGCAAGTCAAGCGGGGGGGTTGGAGATACGCAGTATTTT. It translates to CASKSSGGVGDTQYF.

J is TRBJ1-5 and V is TRBV10-2; D call uncertain. The CDR3 loop spans 13 amino acids. CDR1 is WSHSY and CDR2 is SAAADI in the germline V gene. V dropped 0 bases and J dropped 5 bases, with 5 bases sitting between them. The CDR3 loop is CASSESSYQPQHF. The CDR3 DNA follows: TGCGCCAGCAGTGAGTCGAGCTATCAGCCCCAGCATTTT.

The chain has TRBV27 and TRBJ2-1, with 7 bases aligning to TRBD2. CDR1 is MNHEY, CDR2 SMNVEV, per germline (reference sequence). The CDR3 has 16 amino acids. Losses at the gene ends were 3 bases for V and 2 bases for J; bases not matched to a gene: 7. The CDR3 region is CASSFSGGETYNEQFF. In DNA form, the CDR3 reads TGTGCCAGCAGTTTTAGTGGGGGGGAAACCTACAATGAGCAGTTCTTC.

The V gene is TRBV21-1, the J gene TRBJ1-5. TRBV21-1 is a pseudogene. CDR3 length: 15 amino acids. CDR3 protein: CASSKDGGDNQPQHF. The CDR3 DNA sequence: TGTGCCAGCAGCAAAGATGGGGGGGACAATCAGCCCCAGCATTTT.

In DNA, the CDR3 is TGTGCCAGCAGCTTAGAGAATCAGCCCCAGCATTTT. It yields the protein CASSLENQPQHF. This chain links TRBV13 with TRBJ1-5; D unresolved. The germline gives CDR1 PRHDT, CDR2 FYEKMQ (reference sequence). The CDR3 consists of 12 residues. The ends were cut back, 1 base at V and 4 bases at J, with 2 bases in the middle.